Shown below are 25 T cell receptor beta chains from a single sample sequenced in a study of blood T cell repertoires in COVID-19. Some clones are missing from TCRdb's copy, which holds only in-frame ones; the method was immunoSEQ multiplex PCR. Here the sample spans about 200,000 clones, around four fifths being singletons. Input material: peripheral blood. These receptors all stem from a man between 60 and 70 years old with COVID-19, enrolled during active disease.

The chain is built from TRBV2 and TRBJ1-4, with D uncertain. The V end was cut by 6 bases, the J end by 0 bases, with 17 bases between. The CDR3 covers 17 residues. CDR1 and CDR2 (germline): SNHLY, FYNNEI. CDR3 sequence reads: CASSFDINLSTNEKLFF. DNA for the CDR3: TGTGCCAGCAGCTTCGACATCAACCTCTCAACTAATGAAAAACTGTTTTTT. The variable domain in full, with the rest retrieved from reference TRBV2 and TRBJ1-4, is EPEVTQTPSHQVTQMGQEVILRCVPISNHLYFYWYRQILGQKVEFLVSFYNNEISEKSEIFDDQFSVERPDGSNFTLKIRSTKLEDSAMYFCASSFDINLSTNEKLFFGSGTQLSVL.

The chain combines TRBV5-1 with TRBJ1-6, with 7 bases that match TRBD1. The CDR3 runs to 14 residues. CDR1 is SGHRS and CDR2 is YFSETQ in the germline V gene. V lost 4 bases, J lost 5 bases, and 3 bases stayed unmatched. The CDR3 is CASSHGTDNSPLHF. CDR3 DNA sequence: TGCGCCAGCAGCCACGGGACAGATAATTCACCCCTCCACTTT.

V gene TRBV4-3 combines with J gene TRBJ2-7; maybe TRBD1 (5 bases). Germline V gene data show CDR1 as LGHNA and CDR2 as YSLEER. This CDR3 is built from 16 residues. Trimming stripped 0 bases from V and 2 bases from J, with 14 bases between. This CDR3 reads CASSQESGHRPYEQYF. The DNA for the CDR3 is TGCGCCAGCAGCCAAGAATCAGGCCACAGGCCCTACGAGCAGTACTTC.

The V and J genes are TRBV30 and TRBJ1-4; TRBD1 matches at 8 bases. The germline V gene encodes CDR1 GTSNPN and CDR2 SVGIG (reference sequence). The length of the CDR3 is 14 residues. Trimming took 0 bases from V and 7 from J; bases not matched to a gene: 4. In nucleotides, the CDR3 is TGTGCCTGGAGTGTAGGCAGGGGGCCTGAAAAACTGTTTTTT. Translation gives CAWSVGRGPEKLFF.

This clone was counted a single time. The J gene is TRBJ1-5, the V gene TRBV27; 10 bases agree with TRBD1. The junction had 11 bases not matched to a gene; V was cut back by 6 bases and J by 15 bases. This CDR3 is built from 13 residues. The germline CDR1 and CDR2 sequences are MNHEY and SMNVEV (reference sequence). For the CDR3, the DNA is TGTGCCAGCAGCCTGACCGGGACAGGGGCCCGGCATTTT. Translated: CASSLTGTGARHF.

The sample holds a few counts of this clone. The genes are TRBV28 and TRBJ1-5, with TRBD1 matching 7 bases. Germline-derived CDR1 and CDR2 are MDHEN and SYDVKM. The CDR3 is made up of 14 amino acids. The ends lost 2 bases at V and 6 bases at J; junction bases unmatched: 4. The CDR3 bases are TGTGCCAGCAGTTTACCTCGACAGGGTCAGCCCCAGCATTTT. Its protein product is CASSLPRQGQPQHF.

CDR3 amino acids: CASSPTGIDTQYF. The DNA for the CDR3 is TGTGCCAGCTCACCAACGGGAATAGATACGCAGTATTTT. The rearrangement uses TRBV18 and TRBJ2-3, with a tentative D call TRBD2 (5 bases). The CDR3 covers 13 residues. Deletions cut 2 bases from V and 5 bases from J, with 8 bases between. CDR1 KGHSH and CDR2 LQKENI come from the germline V gene.

The chain couples TRBV29-1 to TRBJ1-1; D remains unclear. With 8 bases removed from V and 0 bases from J, the gap between germline ends came to 13 bases. The CDR3 sequence is 13 residues long. Germline V gene data show CDR1 as SQVTM and CDR2 as ANQGSEA. The CDR3 region is CSFSGQLNTEAFF. The CDR3 coding sequence is TGCAGCTTCAGCGGGCAGTTGAACACTGAAGCTTTCTTT. The whole variable domain, filled in from reference TRBV29-1 and TRBJ1-1, reads SAVISQKPSRDICQRGTSLTIQCQVDSQVTMMFWYRQQPGQSLTLIATANQGSEATYESGFVIDKFPISRPNLTFSTLTVSNMSPEDSSIYLCSFSGQLNTEAFFGQGTRLTVV.

This chain uses TRBV7-9 with TRBJ1-5, with D possibly matching TRBD1 (6 bases). CDR3 length equals 16 residues. V lost 1 base and J lost 7, with 17 bases in between. Germline V CDR1 and CDR2: SEHNR, FQNEAQ (reference sequence). DNA for the CDR3: TGTGCCAGCAGCTTAGAGGGGGGGAGTTGGGGCCAGCCCCAGCATTTT. This encodes CASSLEGGSWGQPQHF.

The J gene is TRBJ1-5, the V gene TRBV4-1, with D possibly being TRBD1 (5 bases). From germline, CDR1 is MGHRA and CDR2 YSYEKL. Deletions cut 0 bases from V and 0 bases from J, with 6 bases between. This CDR3 contains 15 residues. CDR3 coding DNA: TGCGCCAGCAGCCAAGAACAGGATAGCAATCAGCCCCAGCATTTT. This encodes CASSQEQDSNQPQHF.

This chain joins TRBV25-1 and TRBJ1-2; no reliable D call. Deletions cut 4 bases from V and 4 bases from J, with 10 bases between. The V gene's germline CDR1 is MGHDK and CDR2 SYGVNS. The CDR3 has 13 residues. In DNA, the CDR3 is TGTGCCAGCAGTGCCCGGGATCTCTATGGCTACACCTTC. It codes for CASSARDLYGYTF.

The gene calls are TRBV27 and TRBJ2-7; tentatively, D is TRBD2 (5 bases). V lost 3 bases, J lost 3 bases, and 18 bases lay in between. Per the germline V gene, CDR1 is MNHEY and CDR2 is SMNVEV (reference sequence). The CDR3 runs 16 residues. CDR3 protein: CASSLGLGSVLYEQYF. CDR3 DNA sequence: TGTGCCAGCAGTTTGGGGTTGGGGAGTGTCCTCTACGAGCAGTACTTC.

V gene TRBV19 combines with J gene TRBJ1-1; D is unclear. V lost 7 bases, J lost 3 bases, and 6 bases lay in between. CDR1 LNHDA and CDR2 SQIVND come from the germline V gene (reference sequence). This CDR3 has 11 amino acids. The CDR3 DNA is TGTGCCAGTATCGGGGACACTGAAGCTTTCTTT. This translates into CASIGDTEAFF.

A single count supports this clone. The chain employs TRBV15 and TRBJ1-1, with D unclear. The CDR3 is made up of 20 amino acids. Trimming stripped 4 bases from V and 1 base from J, with 28 bases between. The germline gives CDR1 LNHNV, CDR2 YYDKDF (reference sequence). Written as DNA, the CDR3 is TGTGCCACCAGCAAAGACCTAGCCGGGTTGGGTGGTGTGGGGAACACTGAAGCTTTCTTT. Amino acids: CATSKDLAGLGGVGNTEAFF.

The V gene is TRBV9, the J gene TRBJ2-2; TRBD1 matches 7 bases. This CDR3 is built from 15 residues. V dropped 4 bases and J dropped 2; count of bases not matched to a gene: 5. The germline gives CDR1 SGDLS, CDR2 YYNGEE. The CDR3: CASSIDRANTGELFF. The CDR3, as DNA: TGTGCCAGCAGCATCGACAGGGCTAACACCGGGGAGCTGTTTTTT. Filled out from reference TRBV9 and TRBJ2-2, the complete variable domain reads DSGVTQTPKHLITATGQRVTLRCSPRSGDLSVYWYQQSLDQGLQFLIQYYNGEERAKGNILERFSAQQFPDLHSELNLSSLELGDSALYFCASSIDRANTGELFFGEGSRLTVL.

The chain recombines TRBV27 with TRBJ1-6; D is unclear. Trimming removed 5 bases at V and 10 bases at J, with 15 bases between. This CDR3 region has 14 residues. CDR1 is MNHEY, CDR2 SMNVEV, per germline (reference sequence). CDR3 in amino acids: CASSPPGDGSPLHF. For the CDR3, the DNA is TGTGCCAGCAGTCCCCCCGGGGATGGGTCACCCCTCCACTTT.

This clone was observed a few times. This chain joins TRBV11-2 and TRBJ1-5; 8 nucleotides line up with TRBD1. Per the germline V gene, CDR1 is SGHAT and CDR2 is FQNNGV. J lost 4 bases, V lost 4 bases, and 0 bases had no gene match. This CDR3 contains 13 residues. The CDR3 reads CASSYRGNQPQHF. The CDR3 DNA sequence: TGTGCCAGCAGCTACAGGGGGAATCAGCCCCAGCATTTT.

The chain joins TRBV4-3 to TRBJ1-2; TRBD1 matches at 10 bases. Germline CDR1 LGHNA, CDR2 YSLEER. The CDR3 covers 16 residues. J was trimmed by 4 bases and V by 5 bases; bases with no gene match: 10. This chain's CDR3 is CASSYSGTGESYGYTF. The CDR3 DNA sequence: TGCGCCAGCAGCTACTCCGGGACAGGGGAATCCTATGGCTACACCTTC.

This rearrangement joins TRBV24-1 to TRBJ1-2, with D perhaps TRBD1 (5 bases). In germline, CDR1 is KGHDR, CDR2 SFDVKD. V lost 3 bases and J lost 0, with 10 bases in between. The CDR3 has 15 amino acids. CDR3 in amino acids: CATSDKDTTNYGYTF. CDR3 nucleotide sequence: TGTGCCACCAGTGATAAGGACACCACTAACTATGGCTACACCTTC.

The chain recombines TRBV4-2 with TRBJ1-1, with 12 positions matching TRBD1. V dropped 2 bases and J dropped 5; count of bases not matched to a gene: 9. The length of the CDR3 is 17 residues. Germline V lookup: CDR1 LGHNA, CDR2 YNFKEQ. The CDR3 spells CASSQLPGQGAGTEAFF. Written as DNA, the CDR3 is TGTGCCAGCAGCCAACTTCCGGGACAGGGGGCAGGGACTGAAGCTTTCTTT.

V and J are TRBV12-3 or TRBV12-4 and TRBJ1-1; D may be TRBD1 (6 bases). V was shortened by 5 bases and J by 10 bases, with 11 bases between the two germline ends. The CDR3 covers 11 residues. The CDR3 coding sequence is TGTGCCAGCAGTACAGGGAGTCGAGCTTTCTTT. Translated, it gives CASSTGSRAFF.

This sequence joins TRBV2 and TRBJ1-4; D ambiguous. Germline assignment: CDR1 SNHLY and CDR2 FYNNEI. The CDR3 loop spans 15 amino acids. Trimming pared 1 base from V and 5 bases from J, leaving 11 bases between. The CDR3 is CASSEGAGLNEKLFF. The CDR3 coding sequence is TGTGCCAGCAGTGAAGGGGCAGGTCTCAATGAAAAACTGTTTTTT.

This chain uses TRBV6-2 or TRBV6-3 with TRBJ1-2; 8 positions agree with TRBD1. CDR1 is MNHEY, CDR2 SVGEGT, per germline. The CDR3 length is 15 residues. Trimming cost V 5 bases and J 4 bases; bases outside gene matches: 9. The CDR3 is CASSLSPGGFYGYTF. The CDR3 DNA reads TGTGCCAGCAGTCTCAGTCCAGGGGGCTTCTATGGCTACACCTTC.

The rearrangement uses TRBV5-1 and TRBJ1-3; maybe TRBD1 (6 bases). Trimming pared 4 bases from V and 0 bases from J, leaving 20 bases between. CDR3 size: 18 residues. Germline loops: CDR1 SGHRS, CDR2 YFSETQ. The CDR3 loop reads CASSPKGRTATSGNTIYF. CDR3 DNA sequence: TGCGCCAGCAGCCCTAAGGGTCGGACAGCCACCTCTGGAAACACCATATATTTT.

The V and J genes are TRBV6-2 or TRBV6-3 and TRBJ2-3, with TRBD2 matching 15 bases. This CDR3 has 20 amino acids. The germline gives CDR1 MNHEY, CDR2 SVGEGT. The V and J ends lost 2 bases and 0 bases, in that order; junction bases with no gene match: 9. The CDR3 sequence: CASSYERTSGRVTSTDTQYF. CDR3 DNA: TGTGCCAGCAGTTACGAGCGGACTAGCGGGAGGGTTACTAGCACAGATACGCAGTATTTT.